These T cell receptor beta chains were read from a single sample in a study of cytomegalovirus exposure and HLA in healthy donors. Clones were sequenced by immunoSEQ multiplex PCR, and TCRdb holds only the in-frame ones, with some missing. The repertoire holds 150,000 to 200,000 clones, with around nine tenths as singletons. The material sequenced was PBMCs. These receptors were obtained from a man younger than 30 in good health and CMV-seropositive. Each CDR3 is given with its conserved first and last residue. The D gene is left open where the match is weak. Expanded clones get a size class; other rows say once, few or many, or leave the size out.

TRBV9	TRBJ1-2	.	TRBD1	TGTGCCAGCAGCTTACAGGGGTCTGGCTACACCTTC	CASSLQGSGYTF
TRBV7-2	TRBJ2-7	.	.	TGTGCCAGCAGCTTAAGCGGCTCCTACGAGCAGTACTTC	CASSLSGSYEQYF
TRBV13	TRBJ2-7	.	TRBD2	TGTGCCAGCAGTTATCTAGCGGGGCGTTCCTACGAGCAGTACTTC	CASSYLAGRSYEQYF
TRBV18	TRBJ2-7	.	.	TGTGCCAGCTCACCACCTCGACAGACCTACGAGCAGTACTTC	CASSPPRQTYEQYF
TRBV7-2	TRBJ1-1	.	.	TGTGCCAGCAGCCGAACCGGACAGCCTCGTACTGAAGCTTTCTTT	CASSRTGQPRTEAFF
TRBV4-1	TRBJ2-1	.	TRBD2	TGCGCCAGCAGCGAGGCGGGGGGTCCCTACAATGAGCAGTTCTTC	CASSEAGGPYNEQFF
TRBV13	TRBJ2-5	.	TRBD2	TGTGCCAGCAGCTTAGCGACTAGCGGGGGGGGAGAGACCCAGTACTTC	CASSLATSGGGETQYF
TRBV7-3	TRBJ2-1	.	TRBD2	TGTGCCAGCAGCTTAATACTAGCGGGCTACAATGAGCAGTTCTTC	CASSLILAGYNEQFF
TRBV4-3	TRBJ1-4	.	.	TGCGCCAGCAGCTCAGCAGGGGAAGTTGAAAAACTGTTTTTT	CASSSAGEVEKLFF
TRBV5-4	TRBJ2-1	.	TRBD2	TGTGCCAGCAAATTGGGGCTAGCGGGAATAAATGAGCAGTTCTTC	CASKLGLAGINEQFF
TRBV4-3	TRBJ2-3	.	TRBD2	TGCGCCAGCAGCCAAGAAATCGCGGGGGTCTTCCACACAGGCACAGATACGCAGTATTTT	CASSQEIAGVFHTGTDTQYF
TRBV6-5	TRBJ2-7	.	.	TGTGCCAGCAGTTACGGAGCTTCATTGGGCTACGAGCAGTACTTC	CASSYGASLGYEQYF
TRBV13	TRBJ1-3	.	.	TGTGCCAGCAGCTTGGTCCTGGACACCTTCTCTGGAAACACCATATATTTT	CASSLVLDTFSGNTIYF
TRBV2	TRBJ1-2	few	TRBD1	TGTGCCAGCAGTGCTTCAGGGGGGAACTATGGCTACACCTTC	CASSASGGNYGYTF
TRBV7-8	TRBJ2-2	.	.	TGTGCCAGCAGTTCTCGGATTAGCGGCACCGGGGAGCTGTTTTTT	CASSSRISGTGELFF
TRBV7-2	TRBJ1-4	.	.	TGTGCCAGCAGCTCCCAACAAGGGCCGGGGGAAAAACTGTTTTTT	CASSSQQGPGEKLFF
TRBV11-1	TRBJ2-1	once	.	TGTGCCAGCAGCTCAGGTGAGGGTACCCCCCCTAATGAGCAGTTCTTC	CASSSGEGTPPNEQFF
TRBV10-3	TRBJ2-7	.	TRBD2	TGTGCCATCAGTTCGGGGGGGAGCATTGACGAGCAGTACTTC	CAISSGGSIDEQYF
TRBV5-1	TRBJ2-1	.	TRBD2	TGCGCCAGCAGCTTGTGGCCTCCTAGCGGGGGCCGGACTGAGCAGTTCTTC	CASSLWPPSGGRTEQFF
TRBV7-9	TRBJ1-6	.	.	TGTGCCAGCAGCGATTTTCTAGTCGCGGGGCAGGCGGGTAATTCACCCCTCCACTTT	CASSDFLVAGQAGNSPLHF
TRBV2	TRBJ2-1	.	TRBD2	TGTGCCAGCAGCCCATTGGGGAGGGCCTCCTACAATGAGCAGTTCTTC	CASSPLGRASYNEQFF
TRBV4-3	TRBJ2-1	.	TRBD2	TGCGCCAGCAGCCAATCTATTAAACTAGCGGGATTGTACAATGAGCAGTTCTTC	CASSQSIKLAGLYNEQFF